Reported below is one T cell receptor beta chain. Germline V gene lookup returns CDR1 SGHDN and CDR2 FVKESK. Trimming took off 0 bases at V and 5 bases at J, with 1 base between the two ends. The length of the CDR3 is 11 residues. Memory CD4+ T cells were sorted as CD4+CD45RO+CD25- cells. TCRdb re-called the 5' RACE reads with MiXCR, one entry per CDR3 protein. Of 50,000 to 80,000 distinct CDR3 sequences listed, 22% are singletons. The chain links TRBV14 to TRBJ1-1; D is undetermined. The source is a female donor with breast cancer. Source material: memory CD4+ T cells sorted from a lymph node. Sample subset: memory CD4+ T cells, CD4+CD45RO+CD25-. In nucleotides, the CDR3 is TGTGCCAGCAGCCAAGAAACTGAAGCTTTCTTT. Its translation is CASSQETEAFF.